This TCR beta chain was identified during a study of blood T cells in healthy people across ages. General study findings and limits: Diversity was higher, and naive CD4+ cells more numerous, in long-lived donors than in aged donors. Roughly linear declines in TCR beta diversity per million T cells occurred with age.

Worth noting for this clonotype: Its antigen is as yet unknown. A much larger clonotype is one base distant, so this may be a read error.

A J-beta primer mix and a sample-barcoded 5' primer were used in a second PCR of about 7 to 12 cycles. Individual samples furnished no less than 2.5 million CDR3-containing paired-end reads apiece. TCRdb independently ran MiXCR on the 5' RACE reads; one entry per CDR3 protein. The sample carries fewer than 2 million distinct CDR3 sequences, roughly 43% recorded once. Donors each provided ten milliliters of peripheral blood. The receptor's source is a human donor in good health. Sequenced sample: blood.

CDR3 protein: CASSLAFGSGGASSYKEQFF. The CDR3 DNA sequence: TGTGCCAGCAGCTTAGCGTTTGGTAGCGGGGGGGCGAGCTCCTACAAGGAGCAGTTCTTC. The chain combines TRBV7-8 with TRBJ2-1; 11 nucleotides align to TRBD2. The CDR3 extends over 20 amino acids. CDR1 is SGHVS, CDR2 FQNEAQ, per germline.